This T cell receptor beta chain was observed in a study of shared clonotypes between healthy human individuals. Comments on this clone: Its antigen remains unidentified.

General observations from the study: Researchers found naive subsets generally carried larger estimated richness than memory subsets. Clonotypes shared by all four sorted-subset donors had higher generation probabilities than non-shared clonotypes.

CD45RA+ naive and CD45RA-negative memory subsets were separated from CD4+ cells. TCRdb keeps only in-frame clones here, not all; method: immunoSEQ multiplex PCR. The sample shows some 2,000,000 clones, about 94% of them seen only once. This CDR3 has 14 residues. The V gene end was trimmed by 5 bases and the J gene end by 5 bases; junction bases not matched to a gene: 4. Germline CDR1 and CDR2: MNHEY and SMNVEV (reference sequence). This clonotype originated in a man aged 18 to 29 in good health. The V and J genes are TRBV27 and TRBJ1-5; TRBD1 matches 9 bases. Sequencing was performed on naive CD4+ T cells sorted from blood. Described subset: CD45RA+ positively selected. The CDR3 reads CASSPGQGYQPQHF. In DNA, the CDR3 is TGTGCCAGCAGTCCCGGACAGGGGTATCAGCCCCAGCATTTT.